Below are 28 T cell receptor beta chains sequenced from a single sample in a study of technical replicates of blood from several donors (dated by TCRdb to about 2017). Library creation used the immunoSEQ multiplex PCR assay. This immuneACCESS table, as held by TCRdb, lists in-frame sequences with V and J called but not all clones. Of the missing ones, under half trace to an unresolved V gene in checked studies; the others have no known cause. Present in this sample are about 18,000 clones, 82% of which were seen just once. The ten largest clones represent 10% of the sample. Sequenced sample: PBMCs. The receptors were gathered from a human donor in good health. Some clones in this sample may be carry-over from other donors' samples.

The sample holds one count of this clone. The rearrangement links TRBV6-4 to TRBJ2-3; 7 bases map to TRBD1. This CDR3 has 16 residues. V lost 6 bases, J lost 1 base, and 10 bases stayed unmatched. CDR1 is MRHNA, CDR2 SNTAGT, per germline. CDR3 DNA sequence: TGTGCCAGCAGCCTAACAGGGGCAGGGGGCACAGATACGCAGTATTTT. Protein: CASSLTGAGGTDTQYF.

The chain carries TRBV28 and TRBJ2-5, with D perhaps TRBD2 (5 bases). The DNA matches TRBJ2-7 better at its end, which makes the J call doubtful. Germline CDR1 reads MDHEN; CDR2 reads SYDVKM. This CDR3 comprises 14 residues. Written as DNA, the CDR3 is TGTGCCAGCAGTCCCCAGGACGGGATTTACGAGCAGTACTTC. This gives the protein CASSPQDGIYEQYF.

J is TRBJ2-2 and V is TRBV9; D might be TRBD2 (6 bases). Trimming removed 0 bases from V and 6 bases from J, with 12 bases in between. Germline CDR1 and CDR2: SGDLS and YYNGEE. This CDR3 is built from 15 residues. The DNA of the CDR3 is TGTGCCAGCAGCGTAGGCAGGGAGGTGTCCGGGGAGCTGTTTTTT. Its protein product is CASSVGREVSGELFF.

The chain links TRBV9 to TRBJ2-5, with no clear D. CDR1 is SGDLS, CDR2 YYNGEE, per germline. This CDR3 region has 12 residues. Trimming left V 4 bases short and J 0 bases short, with 4 bases between. The CDR3 region is CASSTDQETQYF. Written as DNA, the CDR3 is TGTGCCAGCAGCACAGACCAAGAGACCCAGTACTTC.

The chain has TRBV28 and TRBJ1-2; 7 bases are shared with TRBD1. This CDR3 has 13 residues. Germline CDR1 is MDHEN and CDR2 is SYDVKM. Unmatched junction bases numbered 3, after V lost 2 bases and J lost 6 bases. CDR3 nucleotides: TGTGCCAGCAGTTTAAACAGGGGAAATGGCTACACCTTC. It encodes CASSLNRGNGYTF.

J is TRBJ2-2 and V is TRBV6-4, with D tentatively TRBD2 (6 bases). The length of the CDR3 is 13 residues. V was shortened by 3 bases and J by 5 bases, with 7 bases between the two germline ends. Germline CDR1 is MRHNA and CDR2 is SNTAGT. In nucleotides, the CDR3 is TGTGCCAGCAGTGAGGCGGGGACCGGGGAGCTGTTTTTT. Translation: CASSEAGTGELFF.

The chain joins TRBV27 to TRBJ2-1; 8 nucleotides line up with TRBD2. Germline V gene data show CDR1 as MNHEY and CDR2 as SMNVEV (reference sequence). With V trimmed by 6 bases and J by 9 bases, 7 bases remained unmatched. The CDR3 spans 13 residues. The CDR3 protein is CASSLAGWAEQFF. For the CDR3, the DNA is TGTGCCAGCAGCTTAGCGGGATGGGCTGAGCAGTTCTTC.

The V call is TRBV12-2, the J call TRBJ2-7; TRBD1, the D gene given by the table, was not confirmed from the DNA. TRBV12-2 is an annotated pseudogene. This CDR3 has 18 residues. This CDR3 is CASRLGRRDRGLPYEQYF. Written as DNA, the CDR3 is TGTGCAAGTCGCTTAGGTCGAAGGGACAGGGGGTTGCCCTACGAGCAGTACTTC.

The V call is TRBV2, the J call TRBJ2-5, with 8 bases matching TRBD2. Germline values: CDR1 SNHLY, CDR2 FYNNEI. This CDR3 comprises 17 residues. Trimming at V came to 1 base and at J to 2 bases, leaving 9 bases not matched to a gene. The CDR3, as DNA: TGTGCCAGCAGTGAAGGTGGGGCACTAGCGGTGCAAGAGACCCAGTACTTC. Translated, it gives CASSEGGALAVQETQYF.

This chain connects TRBV29-1 to TRBJ1-5, with D unresolved. The length of the CDR3 is 14 residues. Per germline, CDR1 SQVTM and CDR2 ANQGSEA. The ends were cut back, 6 bases at V and 4 bases at J, with 16 bases in the middle. The CDR3, as DNA: TGCAGCGTGGCCCCCGCGACAAATAATCAGCCCCAGCATTTT. Its protein is CSVAPATNNQPQHF.

V and J are TRBV10-3 and TRBJ1-2, with 8 bases aligning to TRBD1. The CDR3 length is 14 residues. V was pared by 6 bases and J by 7 bases, with 10 bases of the junction left unmatched. Germline CDR1 is ENHRY and CDR2 is SYGVKD. The CDR3 reads CAISDGAGGGGYTF. The CDR3 region has the DNA TGTGCCATCAGCGACGGGGCAGGGGGCGGTGGCTACACCTTC.

The chain recombines TRBV6-6 with TRBJ2-1; TRBD2 matches 7 bases. This CDR3 contains 15 residues. The germline gives CDR1 MNHNY, CDR2 SVGAGI (reference sequence). V lost 2 bases, J lost 6 bases, and 7 bases stayed unmatched. This CDR3 reads CASSYGAGAGNEQFF. The DNA for the CDR3 is TGTGCCAGCAGTTACGGGGCGGGAGCCGGCAATGAGCAGTTCTTC.

The rearrangement joins TRBV7-9 to TRBJ2-6; TRBD1 matches at 9 bases. The CDR3 runs 17 residues. Trimming cost V 4 bases and J 0 bases; bases outside gene matches: 4. Germline lookup yields CDR1 SEHNR and CDR2 FQNEAQ (reference sequence). CDR3 amino acids: CASSWGQGYSGANVLTF. CDR3 sequence (DNA): TGTGCCAGCAGCTGGGGACAGGGTTACTCTGGGGCCAACGTCCTGACTTTC.

The chain carries TRBV25-1 and TRBJ2-4, with TRBD1 as a possible D gene (5 bases). Germline V gene data show CDR1 as MGHDK and CDR2 as SYGVNS. Trimming removed 2 bases at V and 4 bases at J, with 9 bases between. CDR3 length: 14 residues. The CDR3 DNA sequence: TGTGCCAGCAGTGAAGACAGTCCTAAAAACATTCAGTACTTC. This codes for CASSEDSPKNIQYF.

V usage is TRBV5-1 and J usage is TRBJ2-5; possible D gene TRBD1, 6 bases. CDR1 is SGHRS, CDR2 YFSETQ, per germline. There are 14 residues in the CDR3. V dropped 2 bases and J dropped 1 base, with 9 bases sitting between them. Written as DNA, the CDR3 is TGCGCCAGCAGCTTTGACAGGCGCCAAGAGACCCAGTACTTC. Translation gives CASSFDRRQETQYF.

V and J are TRBV10-3 and TRBJ2-1; 8 nucleotides line up with TRBD2. Germline CDR1 ENHRY, CDR2 SYGVKD. The CDR3 is 15 residues long. Trimming removed 5 bases from V and 1 base from J; junction bases left unmatched: 4. In DNA form, the CDR3 reads TGTGCCATCAGTAAGACTAGCGATTCCTACAATGAGCAGTTCTTC. Amino acids: CAISKTSDSYNEQFF.

The rearrangement uses TRBV6-5 and TRBJ1-4; 7 bases fit TRBD1. The CDR3 spans 14 residues. Germline V CDR1 and CDR2: MNHEY, SVGAGI. The junction had 1 base not matched to a gene; V was cut back by 4 bases and J by 2 bases. CDR3 region: CASSLTGTNEKLFF. CDR3 sequence (DNA): TGTGCCAGCAGTTTGACAGGGACTAATGAAAAACTGTTTTTT.

This rearrangement joins TRBV4-2 to TRBJ2-1; 12 bases fit TRBD2. The V gene end was trimmed by 6 bases and the J gene end by 7 bases; junction bases not matched to a gene: 4. Germline CDR1 and CDR2: LGHNA and YNFKEQ. The CDR3 has 14 amino acids. This CDR3 reads CASSYLAGGNEQFF. Written as DNA, the CDR3 is TGTGCCAGCAGTTACCTAGCGGGAGGGAATGAGCAGTTCTTC.

This clone was found a few times. One junction end does not reproduce the germline sequence, and a read error may be involved. The chain has TRBV5-1 and TRBJ2-7, with 8 bases fitting TRBD1. Germline V gene sequence: CDR1 SGHRS, CDR2 YFSETQ. The CDR3 is made up of 16 amino acids. In DNA, the CDR3 is TGCGCCAGCAGCTTGGACCCGGACAGGGAAGTCTACGGGCAGTACTTC. Translation: CASSLDPDREVYGQYF.

The chain recombines TRBV30 with TRBJ1-5; perhaps TRBD1 as D (5 bases). The CDR3 loop spans 14 amino acids. Between the trimmed V and J ends, which lost 1 base and 7 bases, there was a span of 14 bases. CDR1 and CDR2 (germline): GTSNPN, SVGIG (reference sequence). The CDR3 here is CAWSDLGPPQPQHF. The CDR3 DNA sequence: TGTGCCTGGAGTGATTTGGGGCCACCCCAGCCCCAGCATTTT.

The V call is TRBV15, the J call TRBJ2-2; D not certain. The V end was cut by 1 base, the J end by 4 bases, with 16 bases between. The CDR3 is made up of 17 amino acids. Germline V gives CDR1 LNHNV, CDR2 YYDKDF (reference sequence). The CDR3 is CATSRVRITRGTGELFF. The CDR3 DNA reads as TGTGCCACCAGCAGAGTTAGGATCACACGAGGCACCGGGGAGCTGTTTTTT.

The chain links TRBV30 to TRBJ2-2, with TRBD1 matching over 9 bases. V dropped 5 bases and J dropped 6; count of bases not matched to a gene: 4. The CDR3 is 13 residues long. The germline V gene encodes CDR1 GTSNPN and CDR2 SVGIG (reference sequence). The CDR3: CAWDGQGSGELFF. The CDR3 DNA follows: TGTGCCTGGGACGGACAGGGGTCCGGGGAGCTGTTTTTT.

This clone came up a few times. CDR3 sequence: CASSLTQRDGYEQYF. The CDR3 nucleotides read TGTGCCAGCAGCTTAACTCAGCGAGACGGTTACGAGCAGTACTTC. The J gene is TRBJ2-7, the V gene TRBV7-8; D uncertain. Per germline, CDR1 SGHVS and CDR2 FQNEAQ. The V gene lost 2 bases and the J gene lost 4 bases, with 15 bases spanning the gap. The CDR3 is 15 amino acids. Supplemented by reference TRBV7-8 and TRBJ2-7, the full variable domain reads GAGVSQSPRYKVAKRGQDVALRCDPISGHVSLFWYQQALGQGPEFLTYFQNEAQLDKSGLPSDRFFAERPEGSVSTLKIQRTQQEDSAVYLCASSLTQRDGYEQYFGPGTRLTVT.

The chain carries TRBV11-2 and TRBJ2-7, with 9 bases fitting TRBD1. Germline trimming cut 0 bases from V and 3 bases from J; bases unmatched to any gene: 3. Germline V gene data show CDR1 as SGHAT and CDR2 as FQNNGV. CDR3 length: 15 residues. CDR3: CASSLDRDRDYEQYF. The CDR3 bases are TGTGCCAGCAGCTTAGATCGGGACAGGGACTACGAGCAGTACTTC.

The V gene is TRBV2, the J gene TRBJ2-5; D is unclear. Germline-derived CDR1 and CDR2 are SNHLY and FYNNEI. This CDR3 has 13 amino acids. The V and J ends lost 7 bases and 1 base respectively, with 10 bases between them. CDR3 amino acids: CASNVQLQETQYF. The CDR3 bases are TGTGCCAGCAATGTACAGCTCCAAGAGACCCAGTACTTC.

The rearrangement links TRBV11-3 to TRBJ2-5; TRBD1 might be the D (6 bases). Germline CDR1 and CDR2: SGHNT and YENEEA. The ends were cut back, 4 bases at V and 1 base at J, with 16 bases in the middle. The CDR3 extends over 16 amino acids. The CDR3 reads CASSSGHRTLQETQYF. The CDR3 DNA reads as TGTGCCAGCAGCTCGGGACACCGGACGCTCCAAGAGACCCAGTACTTC.

This clone is medium-sized. For the CDR3, the DNA is TGTGCCAGCAGTTTGGGACAGGGATTTGCCGAGCAGTACTTC. Encoded protein: CASSLGQGFAEQYF. The chain joins TRBV7-9 to TRBJ2-7; 9 nucleotides agree with TRBD1. V shed 6 bases and J 6 bases; nucleotides not matched to a gene: 9. The CDR3 is 14 amino acids. Germline lookup yields CDR1 SEHNR and CDR2 FQNEAQ (reference sequence).

The chain couples TRBV10-3 to TRBJ2-5; tentatively, D is TRBD1 (6 bases). The length of the CDR3 is 15 residues. Deletions cut 3 bases from V and 1 base from J, with 12 bases between. Germline V lookup: CDR1 ENHRY, CDR2 SYGVKD. This CDR3 is CAISEGTPFQETQYF. CDR3 in DNA: TGTGCCATCAGTGAAGGGACACCCTTCCAAGAGACCCAGTACTTC.